This entry concerns a single TCR beta chain. Antigen specificity is unknown. CDR1 is LNHDA, CDR2 SQIVND, per germline (reference sequence). This CDR3 is built from 16 residues. The trim removed 8 bases at V and 1 base at J, leaving 10 bases unmatched. These data belong to a study of shared clonotypes between healthy human individuals. Study details: Per donor, three plates held CD4 naive cells, three held CD4 memory, two held CD8 naive and one held CD8 memory. Findings and caveats of the study: Clonotypes shared by all four donors outscored non-shared clonotypes in generation probability.

The protocol was immunoSEQ multiplex PCR, while the TCRdb copy is restricted to in-frame clones and leaves out a portion. Here the sample spans under 2,500,000 clones, more than 90% being singletons. Sequenced: naive CD4+ T cells sorted from blood. Subset reported: CD45RA+ positively selected. J is TRBJ2-1 and V is TRBV19, with 8 bases identical to TRBD2. The clonotype was recovered from a man in his late teens or twenties in good health. The CDR3 DNA is TGTGCCAGTGGGAGTAGCGGGAACAAATCCTACAATGAGCAGTTCTTC. This gives the protein CASGSSGNKSYNEQFF.